This TCR beta chain was obtained from a study of blood T cell repertoires in COVID-19. V gave up 6 bases and J gave up 2 bases; unmatched junction bases: 7. Germline V lookup: CDR1 MNHEY, CDR2 SVGAGI. This CDR3 has 15 residues. In the authors' workflow: Counts of nucleated cells, estimated from reference gene primer amplification, were obtained. Some clones are missing from TCRdb's copy, which holds only in-frame ones; the method was immunoSEQ multiplex PCR. That table furnishes V, J and clone size, whereas the DNA furnished D and trimming. The sample carries about 46,000 clones, over 70% recorded once.

The V gene is TRBV6-5, the J gene TRBJ2-7; 10 positions agree with TRBD1. This receptor was obtained from a woman older than 75 with acute or convalescent COVID-19. Sequenced sample: peripheral blood. The CDR3 protein is CASSTRDRGPYEQYF. CDR3 nucleotide sequence: TGTGCCAGCAGCACTCGGGACAGGGGCCCCTACGAGCAGTACTTC.